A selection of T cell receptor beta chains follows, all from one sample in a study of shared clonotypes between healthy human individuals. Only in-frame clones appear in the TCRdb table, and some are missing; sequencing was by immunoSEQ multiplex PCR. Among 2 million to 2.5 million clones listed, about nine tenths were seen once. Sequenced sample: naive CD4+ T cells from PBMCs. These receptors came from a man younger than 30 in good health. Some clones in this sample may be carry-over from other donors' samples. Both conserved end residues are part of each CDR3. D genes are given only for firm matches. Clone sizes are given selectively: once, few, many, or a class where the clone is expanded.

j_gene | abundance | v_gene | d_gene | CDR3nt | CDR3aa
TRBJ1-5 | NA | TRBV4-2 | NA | TGTGCCAGCAGCCAAGGCGGAGTTAATCAGCCCCAGCATTTT | CASSQGGVNQPQHF
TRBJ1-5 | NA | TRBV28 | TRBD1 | TGTGCCAGCAGTTTCTATACAGGGGTTCAGCCCCAGCATTTT | CASSFYTGVQPQHF
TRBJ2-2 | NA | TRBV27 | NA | TGTGCCAGCAGTAAAATATCTGGGGGATACACCGGGGAGCTGTTTTTT | CASSKISGGYTGELFF
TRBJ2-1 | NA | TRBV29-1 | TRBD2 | TGCAGCGTTGTCACTAGCGGGAGTCTACGGAATGAGCAGTTCTTC | CSVVTSGSLRNEQFF
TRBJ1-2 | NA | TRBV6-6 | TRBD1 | TGTGCCAGCAGCCATTCTAACCACAGGGGGCGCTACTCATACACCTTC | CASSHSNHRGRYSYTF
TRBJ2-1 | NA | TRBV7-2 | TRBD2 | TGTGCCAGCAGCCAAATAGCGGGACGCGACTACAATGAGCAGTTCTTC | CASSQIAGRDYNEQFF
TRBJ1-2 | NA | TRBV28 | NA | TGTGCCAGCAGTGAAGGGAGAGCCTATGGCTACACCTTC | CASSEGRAYGYTF
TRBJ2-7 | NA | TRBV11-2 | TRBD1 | TGTGCCAGCAGCTTGCCGCCGACAGGGGGCTACTACGAGCAGTACTTC | CASSLPPTGGYYEQYF
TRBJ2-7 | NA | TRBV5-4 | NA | TGTGCCAGCAGCTTGGGGGCAGGAAGGGGCTACGAGCAGTACTTC | CASSLGAGRGYEQYF
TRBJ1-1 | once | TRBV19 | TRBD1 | TGTGCCAGTAGTATACCCGGGACAGGGGCTGAAGCTTTCTTT | CASSIPGTGAEAFF
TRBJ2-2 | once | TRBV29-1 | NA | TGCAGCGGGTGTTATTACACCGGGGAGCTGTTTTTT | CSGCYYTGELFF
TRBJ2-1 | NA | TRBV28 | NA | TGTGCCAGCAGTTTACAGGCAGCCCTCAATGAGCAGTTCTTC | CASSLQAALNEQFF
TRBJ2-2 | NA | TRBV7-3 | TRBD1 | TGTGCCAGCAGCTCCCAGACAGGGGCCGGGGAGCTGTTTTTT | CASSSQTGAGELFF
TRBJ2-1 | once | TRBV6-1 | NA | TGTGCCAGCAGAGACAGGAGCTCCTACAATGAGCAGTTCTTC | CASRDRSSYNEQFF
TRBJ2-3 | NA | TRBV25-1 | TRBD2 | TGTGCCAGCAGTTCCATCGGGGGGGGCGGGACAGATACGCAGTATTTT | CASSSIGGGGTDTQYF
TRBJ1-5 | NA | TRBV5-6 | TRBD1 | TGTGCCAGCAGCCCTCGGGGAGGGGGCTATGGTCAGCCCCAGCATTTT | CASSPRGGGYGQPQHF
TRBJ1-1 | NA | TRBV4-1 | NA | TGCGCCAGCAGCTCCCGGGCGAGCGGATCAGCTTTCTTT | CASSSRASGSAFF
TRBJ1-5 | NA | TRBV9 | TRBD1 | TGTGCCAGCAGCGTAGAGCCGATACAGGGGGCCCAGCATTTT | CASSVEPIQGAQHF
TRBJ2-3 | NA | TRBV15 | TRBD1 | TGTGCCACCAGCAAAAGGGACAGGGGCACAGATACGCAGTATTTT | CATSKRDRGTDTQYF
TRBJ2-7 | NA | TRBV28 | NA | TGTGCCAGCAGTTTCCGACAGGTCGGCCACGAGCAGTACTTC | CASSFRQVGHEQYF
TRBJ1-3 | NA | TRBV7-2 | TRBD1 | TGTGCCAGCGGAGAGGGACAGCCTTTCTCTGGAAACACCATATATTTT | CASGEGQPFSGNTIYF
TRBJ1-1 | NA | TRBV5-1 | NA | TGCGCCAGCAGCTCAGGTGATATGAACACTGAAGCTTTCTTT | CASSSGDMNTEAFF
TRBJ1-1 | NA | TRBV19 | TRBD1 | TGTGCCAGTAGCGTCAGGGGGCCCTCAGAAGCTTTCTTT | CASSVRGPSEAFF
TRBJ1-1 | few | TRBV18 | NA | TGTGCCAGCTCACCCCGGGGCCAGGTAGACACTGAAGCTTTCTTT | CASSPRGQVDTEAFF
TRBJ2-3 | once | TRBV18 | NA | TGTGCCAGCTCACCACAGCGGTCTAGCACAGATACGCAGTATTTT | CASSPQRSSTDTQYF
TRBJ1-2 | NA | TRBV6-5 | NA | TGTGCCAGCAGTTACAAGGCGACAGCAATGAGCTACACCTTC | CASSYKATAMSYTF
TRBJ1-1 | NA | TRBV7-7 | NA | TGTGCCAGCAGCTTATTGGAGAACACTGAAGCTTTCTTT | CASSLLENTEAFF
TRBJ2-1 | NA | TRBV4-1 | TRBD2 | TGCGCCAGCAGCCAAGTCGCGGGGGGGAGGACAGACTACAATGAGCAGTTCTTC | CASSQVAGGRTDYNEQFF
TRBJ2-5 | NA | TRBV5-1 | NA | TGCGCCAGCAGCAGAGACACAGAAGAGACCCAGTACTTC | CASSRDTEETQYF
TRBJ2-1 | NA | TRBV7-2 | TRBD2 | TGTGCCAGCAGCCCCGGCGGGAGCCTGGGGAATGAGCAGTTCTTC | CASSPGGSLGNEQFF
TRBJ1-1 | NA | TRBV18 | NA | TGTGCCAGCTCACCCTCGACAGGGAACACTGAAGCTTTCTTT | CASSPSTGNTEAFF
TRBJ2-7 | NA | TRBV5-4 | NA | TGTGCCAGCAGCTTGGGACAGGACTCCTACGAGCAGTACTTC | CASSLGQDSYEQYF
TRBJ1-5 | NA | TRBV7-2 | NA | TGTGCCAGCAGCACCTTTTTGGCGGGGGGCGAGGTTCAGCCCCAGCATTTT | CASSTFLAGGEVQPQHF
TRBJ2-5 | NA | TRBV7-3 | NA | TGTGCCAGCAGCCAAAACAGACAAGAGACCCAGTACTTC | CASSQNRQETQYF
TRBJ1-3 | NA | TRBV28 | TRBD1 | TGTGCCAGCAGTCAAGGGGGCCGGAGCACCTCTGGAAACACCATATATTTT | CASSQGGRSTSGNTIYF
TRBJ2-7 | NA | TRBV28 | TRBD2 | TGTGCCAGCAGTTTACCCTTTAGCGGGAGAGGCTCCTACGAGCAGTACTTC | CASSLPFSGRGSYEQYF
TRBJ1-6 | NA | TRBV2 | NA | TGTGCCAGCAGTAAGGAGGAGAATTCACCCCTCCACTTT | CASSKEENSPLHF
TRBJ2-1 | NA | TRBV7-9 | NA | TGTGCCAGCAGCTTAAAGCACAGGGAATTTGTTTACGGGCAGTTCTTC | CASSLKHREFVYGQFF
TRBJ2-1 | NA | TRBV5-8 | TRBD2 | TGTGCCAGCAGCTTGGAGGGGCTAGCGGGAGCCAATGAGCAGTTCTTC | CASSLEGLAGANEQFF
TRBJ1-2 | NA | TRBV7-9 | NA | TGTGCCAGCAGCTCAGGGGTAGCCTATGGCTACACCTTC | CASSSGVAYGYTF
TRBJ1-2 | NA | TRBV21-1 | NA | TGTGCCAGCAGCAAATTGGCGGGCTACACCTTC | CASSKLAGYTF
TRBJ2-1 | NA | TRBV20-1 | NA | TGCAGTGCTGTGTTTGGCAATGAGCAGTTCTTC | CSAVFGNEQFF
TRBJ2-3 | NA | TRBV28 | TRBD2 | TGTGCCAGCAGTTTACCAGCGGGGGGACACACAGATACGCAGTATTTT | CASSLPAGGHTDTQYF
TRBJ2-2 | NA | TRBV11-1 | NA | TGTGCCAGCAGCCCGGACACGCGCGGGGAGCTGTTTTTT | CASSPDTRGELFF
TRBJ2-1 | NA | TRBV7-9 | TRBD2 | TGTGCCAGCAGCTTAGTAAGACTAGCGGGCTACAATGAGCAGTTCTTC | CASSLVRLAGYNEQFF